This T cell receptor beta chain is from a study of control samples from healthy donors and cancer patients. Measured with immunoSEQ multiplex PCR; TCRdb has only the in-frame clones, and not every one. The sample has 70,000 to 80,000 clones; 70% to 90% are singletons. V lost 3 bases and J 1 base, leaving 16 bases between the germline ends. The CDR3 runs to 16 residues. Germline values: CDR1 SGDLS, CDR2 YYNGEE. Material: PBMCs. J is TRBJ2-5 and V is TRBV9, with D maybe TRBD1 (6 bases). The TCR comes from a woman aged 55-75 years with head and neck cancer. The CDR3 sequence is CASSAAVGAGQETQYF. In nucleotides, the CDR3 is TGTGCCAGCAGCGCAGCAGTGGGGGCAGGCCAAGAGACCCAGTACTTC. Variable domain in full (rest from reference TRBV9 and TRBJ2-5): DSGVTQTPKHLITATGQRVTLRCSPRSGDLSVYWYQQSLDQGLQFLIQYYNGEERAKGNILERFSAQQFPDLHSELNLSSLELGDSALYFCASSAAVGAGQETQYFGPGTRLLVL.